A single sample is the source of the 26 T cell receptor beta chains below, sequenced in a study of control samples from healthy donors and cancer patients. This table comes from immunoSEQ multiplex PCR, and its TCRdb copy is limited to in-frame clones, with some not included. Of 100,000 to 150,000 clones listed, around 93% are singletons. Sequenced material: blood. The receptors originated from a man between 18 and 35 years old in good health.

This sequence joins TRBV7-9 and TRBJ1-1, with 8 bases fitting TRBD1. With V trimmed by 1 base and J by 5 bases, 9 bases remained unmatched. The germline V gene encodes CDR1 SEHNR and CDR2 FQNEAQ (reference sequence). The length of the CDR3 is 16 residues. Here the CDR3 reads CASSLDRQGQVTEAFF. The DNA for the CDR3 is TGTGCCAGCAGCTTAGACAGACAGGGACAGGTAACTGAAGCTTTCTTT.

This rearrangement joins TRBV7-2 to TRBJ2-2; 9 bases align to TRBD1. Germline trimming cut 2 bases from V and 6 bases from J; bases unmatched to any gene: 7. The CDR3 sequence is 16 residues long. Germline CDR1 SGHTA, CDR2 FQGNSA. The CDR3 reads CASSLRGTGTSGELFF. In DNA, the CDR3 is TGTGCCAGCAGCTTACGCGGGACAGGGACGTCCGGGGAGCTGTTTTTT.

V and J are TRBV5-6 and TRBJ1-1, with D perhaps matching TRBD1 (5 bases). The ends were cut back, 3 bases at V and 0 bases at J, with 12 bases in the middle. Germline V CDR1 and CDR2: SGHDT, YYEEEE. This CDR3 has 15 residues. The CDR3 coding sequence is TGTGCCAGCAGCTCAGGGAGGTCTATGAACACTGAAGCTTTCTTT. Translating it yields CASSSGRSMNTEAFF.

The chain combines TRBV6-5 with TRBJ1-5; D is unclear. This CDR3 is built from 13 residues. The V gene's germline CDR1 is MNHEY and CDR2 SVGAGI. The ends were cut back, 8 bases at V and 9 bases at J, with 17 bases in the middle. CDR3 amino acids: CASSEEHLAPQHF. In nucleotides, the CDR3 is TGTGCCAGCTCCGAGGAACATCTTGCGCCCCAGCATTTT.

The chain uses TRBV5-5 and TRBJ1-1, with TRBD1 as a possible D gene (5 bases). Germline CDR1 is SGHKS and CDR2 is YYEKEE (reference sequence). V gave up 4 bases and J gave up 1 base, with 11 bases separating them. The CDR3 spans 14 residues. The CDR3 nucleotides are TGTGCCAGCAGCCCGACAGCCCAGAACACTGAAGCTTTCTTT. Protein product: CASSPTAQNTEAFF.

The chain employs TRBV12-3 or TRBV12-4 and TRBJ2-2; tentatively, D is TRBD1 (5 bases). The CDR3 has 13 amino acids. Trimming cost V 1 base and J 6 bases, with 6 bases left between them. DNA for the CDR3: TGTGCCAGCAGTTTAGGGGGCCCCGGGGAGCTGTTTTTT. It specifies CASSLGGPGELFF.

The chain joins TRBV11-2 to TRBJ1-2; the D is unclear. V was cut by 2 bases and J by 0 bases, with 10 bases left in between. Per germline, CDR1 SGHAT and CDR2 FQNNGV. This CDR3 region has 15 residues. CDR3: CASSLRTGSNYGYTF. The CDR3 DNA reads TGTGCCAGCAGCTTAAGAACGGGATCTAACTATGGCTACACCTTC.

The chain is built from TRBV7-9 and TRBJ1-1; D unresolved. This CDR3 spans 15 amino acids. Deletions cut 4 bases from V and 5 bases from J, with 17 bases between. Germline V CDR1 and CDR2: SEHNR, FQNEAQ (reference sequence). In DNA form, the CDR3 reads TGTGCCAGCAGCTACATAAGTGGGCCGGGGACTGAAGCTTTCTTT. Translating gives CASSYISGPGTEAFF.

CDR3 sequence reads: CASSNDREETQYF. The CDR3 DNA reads TGTGCCAGCAGCAACGACAGGGAAGAGACCCAGTACTTC. The chain recombines TRBV6-6 with TRBJ2-5; 7 nucleotides align to TRBD1. V was pared by 6 bases and J by 3 bases, with 4 bases of the junction left unmatched. The CDR3 is made up of 13 amino acids. Germline CDR1 is MNHNY and CDR2 is SVGAGI (reference sequence).

The gene calls are TRBV4-1 and TRBJ2-1; 7 positions agree with TRBD1. CDR1 is MGHRA and CDR2 is YSYEKL in the germline V gene. The V and J ends lost 0 bases and 9 bases, in that order; junction bases with no gene match: 2. The length of the CDR3 is 13 residues. For the CDR3, the DNA is TGCGCCAGCAGCCAAGACGAGGGGGCTGAGCAGTTCTTC. It encodes CASSQDEGAEQFF.

The J gene is TRBJ2-5, the V gene TRBV19; no firm D call. The CDR3 has 14 amino acids. The V end lost 3 bases, the J end lost 5 bases, and 13 bases lay between the germline ends. In germline, CDR1 is LNHDA, CDR2 SQIVND (reference sequence). The CDR3 DNA reads as TGTGCCAGTAGTATGAGTGTCTTTGGCGAGACCCAGTACTTC. This translates into CASSMSVFGETQYF.

This chain links TRBV9 with TRBJ2-7; TRBD2 matches at 10 bases. Trimming removed 0 bases from V and 6 bases from J; junction bases left unmatched: 3. CDR1 SGDLS and CDR2 YYNGEE come from the germline V gene. This CDR3 is built from 14 residues. This CDR3 is CASSVALAGGEQYF. The CDR3 DNA reads as TGTGCCAGCAGCGTAGCATTAGCGGGGGGCGAGCAGTACTTC.

The V call is TRBV5-4, the J call TRBJ1-2; D is possibly TRBD1 (5 bases). The V gene's germline CDR1 is SGHNT and CDR2 YYREEE (reference sequence). This CDR3 spans 14 amino acids. Trimming stripped 4 bases from V and 4 bases from J, with 14 bases between. The CDR3 bases are TGTGCCAGCAGCGCCACCGGGACGGGCTATGGCTACACCTTC. Protein product: CASSATGTGYGYTF.

The chain joins TRBV6-5 to TRBJ1-6; 7 bases map to TRBD1. This CDR3 spans 15 amino acids. Trimming removed 6 bases from V and 5 bases from J; junction bases left unmatched: 7. Germline values: CDR1 MNHEY, CDR2 SVGAGI. CDR3 DNA sequence: TGTGCCAGCAGGTCGCTAGGGGGCGATAATTCACCCCTCCACTTT. It translates to CASRSLGGDNSPLHF.

Here the CDR3 reads CASSLEGGEDYGYTF. The CDR3 DNA follows: TGTGCCAGCAGCTTGGAAGGGGGCGAGGACTATGGCTACACCTTC. The rearrangement links TRBV5-8 to TRBJ1-2, with TRBD1 identical over 7 bases. This CDR3 is 15 amino acids long. Trimming removed 0 bases from V and 3 bases from J; junction bases left unmatched: 5. CDR1 and CDR2 (germline): SGHTS, YDEGEE.

This chain joins TRBV3-1 (or the pseudogene TRBV3-2) and TRBJ2-6; no clear D gene. The V gene lost 1 base and the J gene lost 1 base, with 8 bases spanning the gap. The CDR3 has 16 residues. CDR1 and CDR2 from the germline V gene are LGHDT and YNNKEL (reference sequence). CDR3 bases: TGTGCCAGCAGCCAAGTGTTCAGATCTGGGGCCAACGTCCTGACTTTC. Amino acids: CASSQVFRSGANVLTF.

This clone turned up a few times. The rearrangement joins TRBV5-1 to TRBJ1-2; no clear D. This CDR3 has 13 residues. Germline V gene sequence: CDR1 SGHRS, CDR2 YFSETQ. V shed 2 bases and J shed 4 bases, with 9 bases lying between them. The CDR3 coding sequence is TGCGCCAGCAGCTTCGACACCTCCTATGGCTACACCTTC. This encodes CASSFDTSYGYTF.

The rearrangement uses TRBV12-3 or TRBV12-4 and TRBJ2-7; no firm D call. Trimming removed 11 bases from V and 2 bases from J, with 16 bases in between. The CDR3 has 13 residues. As DNA, the CDR3 is TGTGCCCCCTCCCGGCAGAGCCCCTACGAGCAGTACTTC. The encoded protein is CAPSRQSPYEQYF.

This chain's CDR3 is CATAGGDRGTEAFF. The CDR3 region has the DNA TGTGCCACGGCAGGGGGCGACCGTGGCACTGAAGCTTTCTTT. The rearrangement joins TRBV19 to TRBJ1-1; 8 bases are a match to TRBD1. The CDR3 covers 14 residues. CDR1 and CDR2 (germline): LNHDA, SQIVND (reference sequence). The trim removed 10 bases at V and 4 bases at J, leaving 11 bases unmatched.

The chain is built from TRBV5-1 and TRBJ1-2; 10 nucleotides match TRBD1. V shed 0 bases, J shed 8 bases, and the junction held 4 bases outside the gene matches. The germline V gene encodes CDR1 SGHRS and CDR2 YFSETQ. The CDR3 has 14 residues. CDR3 residues: CASSLGQGAWGYTF. In nucleotides, the CDR3 is TGCGCCAGCAGCTTGGGACAGGGGGCATGGGGCTACACCTTC. Full variable domain (missing parts from reference TRBV5-1 and TRBJ1-2): KAGVTQTPRYLIKTRGQQVTLSCSPISGHRSVSWYQQTPGQGLQFLFEYFSETQRNKGNFPGRFSGRQFSNSRSEMNVSTLELGDSALYLCASSLGQGAWGYTFGSGTRLTVV.

The chain combines TRBV5-1 with TRBJ2-7; 9 bases are a match to TRBD1. Trimming cost V 4 bases and J 2 bases; bases outside gene matches: 7. This CDR3 has 15 amino acids. Germline CDR1 SGHRS, CDR2 YFSETQ. Here the CDR3 reads CASSEATGGAYEQYF. The CDR3 DNA reads TGCGCCAGCAGCGAGGCGACAGGGGGGGCCTACGAGCAGTACTTC.

The V gene is TRBV5-4, the J gene TRBJ2-2; a weak D match, TRBD1 (5 bases). Germline V CDR1 and CDR2: SGHNT, YYREEE (reference sequence). V was trimmed by 0 bases and J by 1 base, leaving 10 bases between them. The length of the CDR3 is 16 residues. The DNA for the CDR3 is TGTGCCAGCAGCTTGGGGTTGGACAAGAACACCGGGGAGCTGTTTTTT. Amino acids: CASSLGLDKNTGELFF.

The genes are TRBV5-1 and TRBJ1-1, with TRBD1 as a possible D gene (5 bases). Trimming shortened V by 4 bases and J by 0 bases, and 10 bases separated the two germline ends. There are 14 residues in the CDR3. Germline loops: CDR1 SGHRS, CDR2 YFSETQ. The CDR3 DNA reads as TGCGCCAGCAGCGGGGGGACCCTGAACACTGAAGCTTTCTTT. This translates into CASSGGTLNTEAFF.

The chain employs TRBV7-3 and TRBJ1-2; the match to TRBD1 covers 7 bases. The CDR3 runs to 13 residues. Germline V gene sequence: CDR1 SGHTA, CDR2 FQGTGA. V gave up 1 base and J gave up 8 bases; unmatched junction bases: 4. The CDR3 region has the DNA TGTGCCAGCAGCTTAAGACAGGGAGACGGCTACACCTTC. It is translated as CASSLRQGDGYTF.

The V and J genes are TRBV5-1 and TRBJ1-2; D gene unclear. Germline lookup yields CDR1 SGHRS and CDR2 YFSETQ. V was pared by 0 bases and J by 4 bases, with 7 bases between. The CDR3 has 13 residues. Here the CDR3 reads CASSLVPGYGYTF. As DNA, the CDR3 is TGCGCCAGCAGCTTGGTCCCGGGCTATGGCTACACCTTC. The full variable domain, completed using reference TRBV5-1 and TRBJ1-2, is KAGVTQTPRYLIKTRGQQVTLSCSPISGHRSVSWYQQTPGQGLQFLFEYFSETQRNKGNFPGRFSGRQFSNSRSEMNVSTLELGDSALYLCASSLVPGYGYTFGSGTRLTVV.

This clone was observed once. This chain joins TRBV5-1 and TRBJ2-7; perhaps TRBD1 as D (5 bases). The V gene lost 1 base and the J gene lost 7 bases, with 9 bases spanning the gap. CDR1 SGHRS and CDR2 YFSETQ come from the germline V gene. The CDR3 consists of 12 residues. The CDR3 DNA is TGCGCCAGCAGCTTGTTGGGGCGGGAGCAGTACTTC. Translating it yields CASSLLGREQYF.